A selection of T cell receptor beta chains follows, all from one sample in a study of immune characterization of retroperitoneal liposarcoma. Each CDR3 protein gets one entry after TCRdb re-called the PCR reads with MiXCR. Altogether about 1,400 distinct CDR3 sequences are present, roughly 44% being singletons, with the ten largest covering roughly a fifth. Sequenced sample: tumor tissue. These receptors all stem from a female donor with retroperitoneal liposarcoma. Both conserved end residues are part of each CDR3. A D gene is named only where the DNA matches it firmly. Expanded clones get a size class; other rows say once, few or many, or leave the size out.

CDR3: CASSGGRSPGEPYNEQYF
DNA: TGTGCCAGCAGTGGCGGGAGATCCCCCGGGGAGCCCTACAATGAGCAGTACTTC
length: 18
J: TRBJ2-7
V: TRBV25-1
size: few
D: TRBD2

CDR3: CASSTGTGGYEQYF
DNA: TGTGCCAGCAGCACCGGGACAGGGGGCTACGAGCAGTACTTC
length: 14
J: TRBJ2-7
V: TRBV6-1
size: large
D: TRBD1

CDR3: CASSFGAGGPGYEQYF
DNA: TGTGCCAGCAGTTTTGGGGCGGGAGGCCCCGGCTACGAGCAGTACTTC
length: 16
J: TRBJ2-7
V: TRBV12-3/TRBV12-4
size: few
D: TRBD2

CDR3: CASSLGPTQDGYEQYF
DNA: TGTGCCAGCAGCTTAGGCCCCACCCAGGATGGCTATGAGCAGTACTTC
length: 16
J: TRBJ2-7
V: TRBV7-6
size: -
D: -

CDR3: CATSPARGQLSHNEQFF
DNA: TGTGCCACCAGTCCCGCTCGGGGGCAGCTCAGTCACAATGAGCAGTTCTTC
length: 17
J: TRBJ2-1
V: TRBV24-1
size: -
D: -

CDR3: CASRQGSGGQETQYF
DNA: TGTGCCAGCAGGCAGGGAAGCGGGGGGCAAGAGACCCAGTACTTC
length: 15
J: TRBJ2-5
V: TRBV6-1
size: -
D: TRBD2

CDR3: CASSPYDAGRDEQFF
DNA: TGTGCCAGCAGTCCATATGATGCAGGAAGGGATGAGCAGTTCTTC
length: 15
J: TRBJ2-1
V: TRBV12-3/TRBV12-4
size: -
D: -

CDR3: CASSLEAPGLAGQETQYF
DNA: TGTGCCAGCAGCTTAGAAGCCCCCGGACTAGCTGGGCAAGAGACCCAGTACTTC
length: 18
J: TRBJ2-5
V: TRBV11-2
size: -
D: TRBD2

CDR3: CASSASAKTQYF
DNA: TGTGCCAGCAGTGCCTCAGCCAAGACCCAGTACTTC
length: 12
J: TRBJ2-5
V: TRBV6-1
size: large
D: -

CDR3: CASTDPRAYEQFF
DNA: TGTGCCAGCACGGACCCGCGTGCCTACGAGCAGTTCTTC
length: 13
J: TRBJ2-1
V: TRBV6-1
size: -
D: -

CDR3: CASSLIVPSYNEQYF
DNA: TGTGCCAGCAGCTTAATCGTCCCCTCCTACAATGAGCAGTACTTC
length: 15
J: TRBJ2-5
V: TRBV7-6
size: -
D: -

CDR3: CASSSPTSGGLSSYNEQFF
DNA: TGTGCCAGCAGCAGCCCTACTAGCGGGGGTCTGAGCTCCTACAATGAGCAGTTCTTC
length: 19
J: TRBJ2-1
V: TRBV7-2
size: -
D: TRBD2

CDR3: CASSERVAGNEQYF
DNA: TGTGCCAGCAGTGAACGTGTCGCCGGCAATGAGCAGTACTTC
length: 14
J: TRBJ2-7
V: TRBV6-1
size: few
D: -

CDR3: CASTETSYPYEQYF
DNA: TGTGCCAGCACCGAGACTAGCTACCCCTACGAGCAGTACTTC
length: 14
J: TRBJ2-7
V: TRBV6-1
size: -
D: TRBD2

CDR3: CASSGSGLSSTDTQYF
DNA: TGCGCCAGCAGTGGCTCTGGGCTCTCTAGCACAGATACGCAGTATTTT
length: 16
J: TRBJ2-3
V: TRBV10-1
size: -
D: -